This T cell receptor (beta chain) was documented in a study of blood T cells in healthy people across ages. The study, taken as a whole, reports: The study found TCR beta diversity correlated strongly with naive T cell percentage. The donors' CMV status was not determined, possibly confounding changes in expanded clonotypes. Diversity estimates from one million T cells were considered underestimates.

This clonotype was seen more than once but under ten times. The antigen is undetermined. Total RNA extraction produced at least 6 micrograms (per sample) for the study. Primed by a sample-barcoded 5' primer and a J-beta primer mix, a second PCR proceeded for about 7 to 11 cycles. One entry per CDR3 protein, called by TCRdb with MiXCR from the 5' RACE reads. The sample carries 1.5 million to 1.9 million distinct CDR3 sequences, under 55% recorded once. The CDR3 is made up of 20 amino acids. With 2 bases clipped from V and 4 bases from J, the junction kept 20 bases outside the gene matches. CDR1 MNHEY and CDR2 SMNVEV come from the germline V gene (reference sequence).

The sequenced material came from blood. The receptor's source is a woman under 30 in good health. The chain links TRBV27 to TRBJ2-1; TRBD2 aligns across 7 bases. CDR3: CASSLHYSPPRLAAYNEQFF. The DNA of the CDR3 is TGTGCCAGCAGTTTACACTATTCCCCCCCACGACTAGCAGCTTACAATGAGCAGTTCTTC.